The clone carrying this TCR beta chain showed up many times. Diagnosis was based on clinical symptoms, serum thyroxine, TRAb, thyroid ultrasound and orbital computed tomography. This specimen comes from a study of Graves' ophthalmopathy and Graves' hyperthyroidism. Amplification targeted the TCR beta CDR3 regions, with RNA transcripts as the source material. The library came from an HTBI-primed first-round RT-PCR and a second-round multiplex PCR. TCRdb re-analysed the multiplex PCR reads in MiXCR, keeping a single row per CDR3 protein. Among approximately 700,000 distinct CDR3 sequences listed, approximately 40% were seen once. Source material: peripheral blood. This TCR was sampled from an adult man with Graves' ophthalmopathy.

The CDR3 sequence is CASEANVGGVDTGELFF. CDR3 nucleotide sequence: TGTGCCAGCGAAGCCAACGTCGGCGGGGTCGACACCGGGGAGCTGTTTTTT. The chain carries TRBV25-1 and TRBJ2-2; possible D gene TRBD2, 6 bases. Per the germline V gene, CDR1 is MGHDK and CDR2 is SYGVNS. The V end was cut by 8 bases, the J end by 3 bases, with 22 bases between. This CDR3 has 17 amino acids.